These T cell receptor beta chains were read from a single sample in a study of blood T cell repertoires in COVID-19. Assay: immunoSEQ multiplex PCR; the TCRdb copy retains only in-frame clones and omits some. This sample carries 90,000 to 120,000 clones, more than 70% of them seen once, and the ten largest clones take approximately 4.4%. Sequenced input: peripheral blood. The receptor set was obtained from a human donor in a cohort sampled during active COVID-19. Each CDR3 is given with its conserved first and last residue. D genes are given only for firm matches. Size tells how often a clone was seen (once, few, many) or the class of an expanded clone, and some rows leave it out.

J gene: TRBJ1-2; clone size: NA; V gene: TRBV4-1; D gene: TRBD1; CDR3 protein: CASSQNGAGKQGYNYGYTF; CDR3 DNA: TGCGCCAGCAGCCAAAACGGTGCGGGGAAACAGGGGTATAACTATGGCTACACCTTC
J gene: TRBJ2-1; clone size: NA; V gene: TRBV5-1; D gene: NA; CDR3 protein: CASSLGLASNEQFF; CDR3 DNA: TGCGCCAGCAGCTTGGGTCTCGCTAGCAATGAGCAGTTCTTC
J gene: TRBJ2-3; clone size: NA; V gene: TRBV5-4; D gene: TRBD2; CDR3 protein: CASSLKTSGTTDTQYF; CDR3 DNA: TGTGCCAGCAGCCTAAAGACTAGCGGAACAACAGATACGCAGTATTTT
J gene: TRBJ2-3; clone size: NA; V gene: TRBV4-2; D gene: NA; CDR3 protein: CASSQDGGTRADTQYF; CDR3 DNA: TGTGCCAGCAGCCAAGACGGCGGTACTCGCGCAGATACGCAGTATTTT
J gene: TRBJ2-7; clone size: NA; V gene: TRBV15; D gene: TRBD1; CDR3 protein: CATSRATGGYEQYF; CDR3 DNA: TGTGCCACCAGCAGAGCTACAGGGGGCTACGAGCAGTACTTC
J gene: TRBJ2-7; clone size: NA; V gene: TRBV5-1; D gene: TRBD2; CDR3 protein: CASSILAGGPSQYEQYF; CDR3 DNA: TGCGCCAGCAGCATATTAGCGGGAGGGCCATCACAGTACGAGCAGTACTTC
J gene: TRBJ2-2; clone size: NA; V gene: TRBV5-1; D gene: TRBD2; CDR3 protein: CASRSGLAGGVTGELFF; CDR3 DNA: TGCGCCAGCAGATCCGGACTAGCGGGAGGAGTCACCGGGGAGCTGTTTTTT
J gene: TRBJ2-3; clone size: NA; V gene: TRBV6-2/TRBV6-3; D gene: TRBD2; CDR3 protein: CASSYVAGFTDTQYF; CDR3 DNA: TGTGCCAGCAGTTACGTAGCGGGATTCACAGATACGCAGTATTTT
J gene: TRBJ2-4; clone size: NA; V gene: TRBV6-2/TRBV6-3; D gene: TRBD1; CDR3 protein: CASSSWDRAKNIQYF; CDR3 DNA: TGTGCCAGCAGTTCCTGGGACAGAGCCAAAAACATTCAGTACTTC
J gene: TRBJ1-2; clone size: once; V gene: TRBV6-5; D gene: NA; CDR3 protein: CASKGGVAGGYTF; CDR3 DNA: TGTGCCAGCAAAGGGGGGGTGGCAGGAGGCTACACCTTC
J gene: TRBJ2-5; clone size: NA; V gene: TRBV24-1; D gene: NA; CDR3 protein: CATSDSYQETQYF; CDR3 DNA: TGTGCCACCAGTGATTCGTACCAAGAGACCCAGTACTTC
J gene: TRBJ2-5; clone size: NA; V gene: TRBV7-8; D gene: TRBD2; CDR3 protein: CASSFGLAGQETQYF; CDR3 DNA: TGTGCCAGCAGCTTTGGGCTAGCGGGCCAAGAGACCCAGTACTTC
J gene: TRBJ2-7; clone size: NA; V gene: TRBV6-5; D gene: NA; CDR3 protein: CASSNPGAYEQYF; CDR3 DNA: TGTGCCAGCAGTAACCCGGGGGCCTACGAGCAGTACTTC
J gene: TRBJ2-3; clone size: NA; V gene: TRBV30; D gene: NA; CDR3 protein: CAWRPQTSTDTQYF; CDR3 DNA: TGTGCCTGGAGGCCCCAAACTAGCACAGATACGCAGTATTTT
J gene: TRBJ2-7; clone size: few; V gene: TRBV28; D gene: TRBD1; CDR3 protein: CASTPGQGFYEQYF; CDR3 DNA: TGTGCCAGCACTCCGGGACAGGGGTTTTACGAGCAGTACTTC
J gene: TRBJ1-5; clone size: NA; V gene: TRBV18; D gene: NA; CDR3 protein: CASSGLNQPQHF; CDR3 DNA: TGTGCCAGCTCAGGACTCAATCAGCCCCAGCATTTT
J gene: TRBJ1-1; clone size: NA; V gene: TRBV10-3; D gene: NA; CDR3 protein: CAISGGIEAFF; CDR3 DNA: TGTGCCATCAGCGGCGGAATTGAAGCTTTCTTT
J gene: TRBJ2-1; clone size: NA; V gene: TRBV7-4; D gene: TRBD2; CDR3 protein: CASSQTGTSGPGEQFF; CDR3 DNA: TGTGCCAGCAGCCAGACCGGGACTAGCGGTCCGGGTGAGCAGTTCTTC
J gene: TRBJ2-1; clone size: NA; V gene: TRBV24-1; D gene: NA; CDR3 protein: CATSDTRRGSYNEQFF; CDR3 DNA: TGTGCCACCAGTGACACGAGGAGAGGGTCCTACAATGAGCAGTTCTTC
J gene: TRBJ2-1; clone size: NA; V gene: TRBV28; D gene: NA; CDR3 protein: CASHLGGGAYNEQFF; CDR3 DNA: TGTGCCTCACATTTAGGGGGCGGGGCATACAATGAGCAGTTCTTC
J gene: TRBJ2-2; clone size: once; V gene: TRBV5-1; D gene: TRBD2; CDR3 protein: CASSRGRVDTGELFF; CDR3 DNA: TGCGCCAGCAGCCGTGGGAGGGTGGACACCGGGGAGCTGTTTTTT
J gene: TRBJ2-5; clone size: NA; V gene: TRBV5-1; D gene: NA; CDR3 protein: CASSTLLQDLQETQYF; CDR3 DNA: TGCGCCAGCAGCACCCTTTTACAGGACCTCCAAGAGACCCAGTACTTC
J gene: TRBJ2-4; clone size: few; V gene: TRBV6-2/TRBV6-3; D gene: NA; CDR3 protein: CASSSHLAKNIQYF; CDR3 DNA: TGTGCCAGCAGTTCACACCTAGCCAAAAACATTCAGTACTTC
J gene: TRBJ1-3; clone size: once; V gene: TRBV4-1; D gene: NA; CDR3 protein: CASNQADIGEGFAGNTIYF; CDR3 DNA: TGCGCCAGCAACCAAGCGGACATCGGGGAGGGTTTTGCTGGAAACACCATATATTTT
J gene: TRBJ2-1; clone size: NA; V gene: TRBV5-1; D gene: TRBD2; CDR3 protein: CASSSGTSGINEQFF; CDR3 DNA: TGCGCCAGCAGCTCCGGGACTAGCGGGATCAATGAGCAGTTCTTC
J gene: TRBJ2-3; clone size: NA; V gene: TRBV11-2; D gene: NA; CDR3 protein: CASTSSTDTQYF; CDR3 DNA: TGTGCCAGCACCTCTAGCACAGATACGCAGTATTTT
J gene: TRBJ2-2; clone size: NA; V gene: TRBV7-2; D gene: TRBD2; CDR3 protein: CASSGRTSGRTGELFF; CDR3 DNA: TGTGCCAGCAGCGGGCGGACTAGCGGGAGGACCGGGGAGCTGTTTTTT
J gene: TRBJ2-1; clone size: NA; V gene: TRBV10-3; D gene: TRBD1; CDR3 protein: CAISADRSNEQFF; CDR3 DNA: TGTGCCATCAGTGCGGACAGGAGCAATGAGCAGTTCTTC
J gene: TRBJ2-2; clone size: NA; V gene: TRBV5-1; D gene: TRBD2; CDR3 protein: CASGLAGEYTGELFF; CDR3 DNA: TGCGCCAGCGGGCTAGCGGGAGAGTATACCGGGGAGCTGTTTTTT
J gene: TRBJ1-5; clone size: few; V gene: TRBV19; D gene: NA; CDR3 protein: CASTPYGGSNSNQPQHF; CDR3 DNA: TGTGCCAGTACTCCTTACGGAGGGAGCAATAGCAATCAGCCCCAGCATTTT
J gene: TRBJ2-5; clone size: NA; V gene: TRBV19; D gene: NA; CDR3 protein: CASSILGQWETQYF; CDR3 DNA: TGTGCCAGTAGTATACTAGGACAGTGGGAGACCCAGTACTTC
J gene: TRBJ1-5; clone size: NA; V gene: TRBV27; D gene: TRBD1; CDR3 protein: CATRGQGASAPQHF; CDR3 DNA: TGTGCCACCCGGGGGCAGGGGGCTTCTGCGCCCCAGCATTTT
J gene: TRBJ2-7; clone size: NA; V gene: TRBV5-8; D gene: NA; CDR3 protein: CASSLFQGIHEQYF; CDR3 DNA: TGTGCCAGCAGCTTATTTCAGGGTATACACGAGCAGTACTTC
J gene: TRBJ1-1; clone size: NA; V gene: TRBV10-3; D gene: TRBD1; CDR3 protein: CAISDMGTGHAEAFF; CDR3 DNA: TGTGCCATCAGTGACATGGGGACAGGGCACGCTGAAGCTTTCTTT
J gene: TRBJ1-2; clone size: NA; V gene: TRBV28; D gene: NA; CDR3 protein: CASGGGSPLDYGYTF; CDR3 DNA: TGTGCCAGTGGGGGGGGGTCTCCCCTCGACTATGGCTACACCTTC
J gene: TRBJ2-5; clone size: NA; V gene: TRBV21-1; D gene: NA; CDR3 protein: CASSRTGTSGKETQYF; CDR3 DNA: TGTGCCAGCAGCAGGACCGGGACTAGCGGGAAAGAGACCCAGTACTTC
J gene: TRBJ1-2; clone size: NA; V gene: TRBV6-6; D gene: NA; CDR3 protein: CASSYPQGSTLGYTF; CDR3 DNA: TGTGCCAGCAGTTACCCGCAGGGTTCCACTTTGGGCTACACCTTC
J gene: TRBJ2-2; clone size: NA; V gene: TRBV7-9; D gene: TRBD1; CDR3 protein: CASSPRQGTGELFF; CDR3 DNA: TGTGCCAGCAGCCCAAGACAGGGCACCGGGGAGCTGTTTTTT
J gene: TRBJ2-7; clone size: NA; V gene: TRBV28; D gene: TRBD2; CDR3 protein: CASSPPGLAVYEQYF; CDR3 DNA: TGTGCCAGCAGTCCCCCGGGACTAGCAGTATACGAGCAGTACTTC
J gene: TRBJ1-1; clone size: few; V gene: TRBV7-9; D gene: NA; CDR3 protein: CASSLLIGRETEAFF; CDR3 DNA: TGTGCCAGCAGCTTATTAATCGGACGGGAGACTGAAGCTTTCTTT
J gene: TRBJ2-2; clone size: NA; V gene: TRBV19; D gene: TRBD2; CDR3 protein: CASSDTSGNTGELFF; CDR3 DNA: TGTGCCAGTAGTGATACTAGCGGAAACACCGGGGAGCTGTTTTTT
J gene: TRBJ2-1; clone size: NA; V gene: TRBV6-2/TRBV6-3; D gene: TRBD1; CDR3 protein: CASSPIGQGRRDVGNEQFF; CDR3 DNA: TGTGCCAGCAGCCCCATCGGACAGGGAAGACGGGATGTGGGGAATGAGCAGTTCTTC
J gene: TRBJ2-5; clone size: NA; V gene: TRBV5-6; D gene: TRBD2; CDR3 protein: CASSAGGAGETQYF; CDR3 DNA: TGTGCCAGCAGCGCCGGGGGGGCGGGAGAGACCCAGTACTTC
J gene: TRBJ1-5; clone size: NA; V gene: TRBV19; D gene: NA; CDR3 protein: CASSTILPLLTGDQPQHF; CDR3 DNA: TGTGCCAGTAGTACAATACTTCCCCTCTTAACGGGGGATCAGCCCCAGCATTTT
J gene: TRBJ1-1; clone size: NA; V gene: TRBV19; D gene: TRBD1; CDR3 protein: CASSTFSGGTEAFF; CDR3 DNA: TGTGCCAGTAGTACCTTCTCAGGGGGGACTGAAGCTTTCTTT